The 14 T cell receptor beta chains reported below all come from one sample, sequenced in a study of T cell repertoires in cytomegalovirus infection. TCRdb re-derived calls from the reads in MiXCR, one entry per CDR3 protein. In the table there are 150,000 to 200,000 distinct CDR3 sequences, approximately 28% of which are singletons. Sequencing input: PBMCs. These receptors all come from a human donor in good health (CMV status not recorded). Some clones in this sample may be carry-over from other donors' samples.

Note on this clonotype: The junction does not match germline at one end; this may be a read error. The V gene is TRBV7-2, the J gene TRBJ2-1, with D tentatively TRBD1 (6 bases). The length of the CDR3 is 14 residues. CDR1 and CDR2 from the germline V gene are SGHTA and FQGNSA. The CDR3 sequence: CASSLKQGVNEQFF. The CDR3 DNA sequence: TGTGCCAGCAGCTTGAAACAGGGTGTAAATGAGCAGTTCTTT. The whole variable domain, remainder taken from reference TRBV7-2 and TRBJ2-1, is GAGVSQSPSNKVTEKGKDVELRCDPISGHTALYWYRQSLGQGLEFLIYFQGNSAPDKSGLPSDRFSAERTGGSVSTLTIQRTQQEDSAVYLCASSLKQGVNEQFFGPGTRLTVL.

This chain connects TRBV5-1 to TRBJ2-6; TRBD2 agrees at 10 bases. The CDR3 is 19 amino acids. After removal of 4 bases from V and 0 bases from J, the junction contained 10 bases not matched to a gene. The V gene's germline CDR1 is SGHRS and CDR2 YFSETQ. The CDR3 spells CASSPSVAGGISGANVLTF. CDR3 nucleotides: TGCGCCAGCAGCCCATCGGTAGCGGGGGGTATCTCTGGGGCCAACGTCCTGACTTTC.

This clonotype was found many times. This sequence joins TRBV4-2 and TRBJ1-1; tentatively, D is TRBD1 (5 bases). The V gene lost 4 bases and the J gene lost 0 bases, with 6 bases spanning the gap. Germline values: CDR1 LGHNA, CDR2 YNFKEQ. There are 13 residues in the CDR3. The CDR3 reads CASSPTVNTEAFF. The CDR3 DNA sequence: TGTGCCAGCAGCCCGACAGTGAACACTGAAGCTTTCTTT.

The rearrangement links TRBV7-9 to TRBJ1-2; D gene unclear. V lost 4 bases to trimming and J lost 6 bases, with 18 bases between them. This CDR3 spans 15 amino acids. Germline V gene data show CDR1 as SEHNR and CDR2 as FQNEAQ (reference sequence). The CDR3 sequence is CASSYFSAQSDGYTF. In DNA, the CDR3 is TGTGCCAGCAGCTACTTTTCGGCCCAGTCCGATGGCTACACCTTC.

This clonotype appeared a few times. The chain carries TRBV7-2 and TRBJ2-5; 7 positions agree with TRBD2. The trim removed 2 bases at V and 2 bases at J, leaving 8 bases unmatched. The CDR3 has 16 amino acids. CDR1 and CDR2 from the germline V gene are SGHTA and FQGNSA. CDR3 region: CASSLPLGRDQETQYF. The CDR3 DNA is TGTGCCAGCAGCTTACCTCTAGGGAGGGATCAAGAGACCCAGTACTTC.

This sequence joins TRBV10-3 and TRBJ1-5; D call uncertain. Germline CDR1 is ENHRY and CDR2 is SYGVKD. The length of the CDR3 is 14 residues. Trimming left V 8 bases short and J 5 bases short, with 16 bases between. CDR3: CAIRSGRPYQPQHF. Here the CDR3 DNA reads TGTGCCATCCGCTCGGGCCGACCTTATCAGCCCCAGCATTTT.

This clonotype was detected a few times. This chain uses TRBV5-1 with TRBJ1-1, with 7 bases identical to TRBD1. Per germline, CDR1 SGHRS and CDR2 YFSETQ. Trimming removed 0 bases from V and 4 bases from J; junction bases left unmatched: 3. The CDR3 totals 14 residues. CDR3 coding DNA: TGCGCCAGCAGCTTGGAAGGGGGCACCACTGAAGCTTTCTTT. Its translation: CASSLEGGTTEAFF.

This chain uses TRBV6-1 with TRBJ2-1, with 15 bases matching TRBD2. Germline-derived CDR1 and CDR2 are MNHNS and SASEGT. V gave up 9 bases and J gave up 0 bases; unmatched junction bases: 6. This CDR3 has 17 residues. The CDR3 protein is CARGLAGGASSYNEQFF. CDR3 coding DNA: TGTGCCAGGGGACTAGCGGGGGGAGCGAGCTCCTACAATGAGCAGTTCTTC.

This clonotype has a handful of counts. This CDR3 reads CASSLDSQGNSYEQYF. The CDR3 region has the DNA TGTGCCAGCAGCTTAGATAGTCAGGGGAACTCCTACGAGCAGTACTTC. The V call is TRBV11-2, the J call TRBJ2-7; D perhaps matches TRBD1 (6 bases). The CDR3 is 16 residues long. Germline assignment: CDR1 SGHAT and CDR2 FQNNGV. The V end was cut by 0 bases, the J end by 0 bases, with 12 bases between. The full variable domain, rest sourced from reference TRBV11-2 and TRBJ2-7, is EAGVAQSPRYKIIEKRQSVAFWCNPISGHATLYWYQQILGQGPKLLIQFQNNGVVDDSQLPKDRFSAERLKGVDSTLKIQPAKLEDSAVYLCASSLDSQGNSYEQYFGPGTRLTVT.

V and J are TRBV7-4 and TRBJ2-5, with 8 bases aligning to TRBD2. The CDR3 length is 14 residues. V dropped 2 bases and J dropped 5; count of bases not matched to a gene: 4. CDR1 and CDR2 from the germline V gene are SGHVT and SQSDAQ. CDR3 nucleotides: TGTGCCAGCAGCTTACGGGGGGGCCGTGAGACCCAGTACTTC. This translates into CASSLRGGRETQYF. The full variable domain, completed using reference TRBV7-4 and TRBJ2-5, is GAGVSQSPRYKVAKRGRDVALRCDSISGHVTLYWYRQTLGQGSEVLTYSQSDAQRDKSGRPSGRFSAERPERSVSTLKIQRTEQGDSAVYLCASSLRGGRETQYFGPGTRLLVL.

V usage is TRBV4-3 and J usage is TRBJ1-4; the D gene is possibly TRBD1 (6 bases). Germline CDR1 is LGHNA and CDR2 is YSLEER. The CDR3 loop spans 13 amino acids. Trimming left V 3 bases short and J 8 bases short, with 10 bases between. The CDR3 loop is CASSHLQGEKLFF. The DNA of the CDR3 is TGCGCCAGCAGCCACCTACAGGGCGAAAAACTGTTTTTT.

This clonotype was counted a few times. The rearrangement joins TRBV10-2 to TRBJ1-1, with TRBD1 as a possible D gene (5 bases). CDR1 is WSHSY, CDR2 SAAADI, per germline. V was pared by 7 bases and J by 7 bases, with 10 bases between. This CDR3 comprises 11 residues. DNA for the CDR3: TGCGCCAGCATGCAGGGATATGAAGCTTTCTTT. It is translated as CASMQGYEAFF.

The rearrangement uses TRBV4-1 and TRBJ2-7; 9 bases map to TRBD1. Germline loops: CDR1 MGHRA, CDR2 YSYEKL. The J segment lost 4 bases and the V segment lost 2 bases, leaving 6 bases of the junction unmatched. The CDR3 spans 15 residues. CDR3 in amino acids: CASSQNTGGVYEQYF. Written as DNA, the CDR3 is TGCGCCAGCAGCCAAAATACAGGGGGCGTGTACGAGCAGTACTTC.

The table lists this clonotype with many counts. The chain joins TRBV12-3 or TRBV12-4 to TRBJ1-2; D is perhaps TRBD1 (6 bases). Trimming left V 10 bases short and J 5 bases short, with 17 bases between. The CDR3 sequence is 13 residues long. The DNA for the CDR3 is TGTGCCACTGGGCAGGGGACCCCTTATGGCTACACCTTC. As protein: CATGQGTPYGYTF.